The present entry profiles one T cell receptor (beta chain) with its context. This clonotype was detected ten times or more. It lacks a known antigen. No much larger clone exists at a distance of one base, and base qualities are not known. This specimen comes from a study of T cells in Graves' hyperthyroidism and ophthalmopathy (dated by TCRdb to the late 2010s). Regarding the study in general: Peripheral blood was sampled at the time of initial diagnosis, prior to any treatment. TCR V-J signatures able to tell the groups apart were searched for in a discovery cohort of approximately 95 patients, of whom more than 40 had Graves' ophthalmopathy and 57 had stable Graves' hyperthyroidism. Prospective prediction of ophthalmopathy was tested in an independent validation cohort of under 20 hyperthyroidism patients and 17 patients who later progressed to ophthalmopathy. The roughly 90 discovery patients were divided at random into training and test sets in a 7:3 ratio. In about six Graves' hyperthyroidism patients, the study also compared T-cell repertoires from thyroid tissue with T-cell repertoires from blood. Once sampling was done, hyperthyroidism patients were given methimazole at a starting dose of 30 mg daily, whereas ophthalmopathy patients were given high-dose intravenous methylprednisolone. According to the paper, TCR Vbeta CDR3 sequencing was carried out on over 130 peripheral blood samples, which came from approximately 41 ophthalmopathy, 75 or so hyperthyroidism and roughly 17 progressor patients.

For CDR1 and CDR2, the germline V gene (reference sequence) lists MNHNY and SVGAGI. The germline ends are 9 bases apart after V is trimmed by 2 bases and J by 5 bases. The CDR3, from cysteine to phenylalanine, totals 13 residues. Of all the DNA, just the CDR3 is kept, 39 bases in frame from base 1. Broad study findings and their caveats: No statistical method was used to set the sample size in advance, and investigators knew the group allocation. In validation, the model predicted progression to ophthalmopathy with approximately 71% sensitivity and 72% to 85% specificity, a median of around six months before onset. A model built on a 13 V-J signature distinguished ophthalmopathy from stable hyperthyroidism, reaching 85% to 90% sensitivity and under 84% specificity in cross-validation and 80%/75% in testing. Blood samples also contained most of the expanded thyroid clonotypes (frequency above 0.001), which suggests that blood repertoires may reflect thyroid immune responses.

TCR beta CDR3 regions were amplified from RNA transcripts. The TCR CDR3 was subjected to a first round of RT-PCR using the HTBI primer set and the Qiagen OneStep RT-PCR kit. Libraries were constructed in a second round of multiplex PCR, after which size selection and purification were carried out. Paired-end sequencing of the libraries was performed with 100 bp reads on an Illumina HiSeq2000. Under the source paper's analysis protocol: SOAPnuke was used to process the raw data, removing reads that contained adapters or uncalled bases, had a mean Phred below 15, or lacked an exact match to the constant primer or identifier. High-quality paired reads were merged using COPE v1.2.5, and each unique nucleotide sequence was defined as a clonotype. MiTCR v1.1 was used to align the clonotypes against IMGT TRBV, TRBD and TRBJ reference segments. The analysis was restricted to V-J combinations with a frequency above 0.0001, which together covered 99.2% of the repertoires. A TCS score was defined as the ratio between F50 (clonal expansion) and ExV (chaos), using BLOSUM62-based TCRdist between CDR3 peptides within each V-J. Welch's t-statistics and random forest reduced around 520 V-J features to 13, which were used in a naive Bayes classifier (R e1071). TCRdb itself trimmed the public reads at Q25 with fastp, ran MiXCR and retained productive beta chains. Identical CDR3 protein sequences are pooled into one entry, listed with their most common genes and DNA. What appears here as the V and J calls and clone size reflects TCRdb's work, not the paper's. This sample gives approximately 600,000 distinct CDR3 sequences in total; 20% of them show up just once. The biggest ten clones account for around a third of the sample.

Ophthalmopathy patients had moderately to severely active disease, with a Clinical Activity Score of 3 or more, a NOSPECS grade of 4 or more, and a disease duration of less than 3 months. Patients with uncontrolled infections, other autoimmune diseases, pregnancy or lactation were excluded. Diagnoses were based on clinical symptoms, serum thyroxine and TRAb, thyroid ultrasound and orbital computed tomography. Ficoll-Paque density gradient centrifugation was used to isolate PBMCs from about 10 ml of fresh peripheral blood. Total RNA was extracted with Trizol reagent, and quality was checked on an Agilent 2100 Bioanalyzer.

The rearranged chain carries TRBV6-6 and TRBJ1-1, with a tentative D gene TRBD1 over 5 matching bases. Sequencing used blood. The receptor was derived from a young man with Graves' ophthalmopathy. Here is the DNA: TGTGCCAGCAGTTACCAGGGAAGGACTGAAGCTTTCTTT. The resulting protein is CASSYQGRTEAFF.